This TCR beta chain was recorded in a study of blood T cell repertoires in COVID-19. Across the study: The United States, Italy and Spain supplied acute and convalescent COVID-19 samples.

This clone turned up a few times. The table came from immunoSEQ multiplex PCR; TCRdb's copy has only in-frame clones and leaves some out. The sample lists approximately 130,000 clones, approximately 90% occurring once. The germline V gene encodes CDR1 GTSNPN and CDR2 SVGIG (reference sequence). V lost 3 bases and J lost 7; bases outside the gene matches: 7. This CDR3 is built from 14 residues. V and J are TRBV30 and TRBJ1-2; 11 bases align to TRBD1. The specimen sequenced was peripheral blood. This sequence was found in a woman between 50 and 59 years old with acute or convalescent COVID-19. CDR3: CAWSRGQGASGYTF. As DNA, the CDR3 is TGTGCCTGGAGCAGAGGACAGGGGGCGTCTGGCTACACCTTC.